These 15 T cell receptor beta chains share one sample of origin, sequenced in a study of cytotoxic CD8 clonotypes in ibrutinib-treated CLL. Method: immunoSEQ multiplex PCR; TCRdb's copy keeps in-frame clones and lacks some. The table lists 330,000 or so clones, 67% of them singletons. The material sequenced was PBMCs, taken after 36 months of ibrutinib treatment. The receptors come from a human donor with chronic lymphocytic leukemia.

This chain links TRBV6-5 with TRBJ2-2; 7 bases are a match to TRBD1. Germline assignment: CDR1 MNHEY and CDR2 SVGAGI. CDR3 length: 14 residues. After removal of 4 bases from V and 4 bases from J, the junction contained 3 bases not matched to a gene. This CDR3 reads CASSLGQVTGELFF. CDR3 DNA sequence: TGTGCCAGCAGTTTAGGACAGGTCACCGGGGAGCTGTTTTTT.

This sequence joins TRBV29-1 and TRBJ2-7; D assignment may be TRBD1 or TRBD2 (7 bases each). Germline CDR1 and CDR2: SQVTM and ANQGSEA. The CDR3 runs to 14 residues. V lost 5 bases to trimming and J lost 4 bases, with 18 bases between them. The CDR3 region is CSVRNPRGGYEQYF. In nucleotides, the CDR3 is TGCAGCGTTCGTAATCCCAGGGGGGGGTACGAGCAGTACTTC.

The gene calls are TRBV4-1 and TRBJ2-7; 9 positions agree with TRBD1. Germline V lookup: CDR1 MGHRA, CDR2 YSYEKL. V lost 0 bases to trimming and J lost 5 bases; unmatched junction nucleotides: 5. This CDR3 is 15 amino acids long. The CDR3 protein is CASSQEHRGPDEQYF. CDR3 in DNA: TGCGCCAGCAGCCAAGAACACAGGGGGCCCGACGAGCAGTACTTC.

V and J are TRBV10-1 and TRBJ2-2; D is perhaps TRBD1 or TRBD2 (5 bases each). This CDR3 is 13 amino acids long. V was cut by 6 bases and J by 8 bases, with 13 bases left in between. Germline CDR1 and CDR2: WNHNN and SYGVQD (reference sequence). CDR3 in amino acids: CASRPGAKGELFF. The DNA of the CDR3 is TGCGCCAGCAGGCCCGGGGCCAAGGGGGAGCTGTTTTTT.

V usage is TRBV18 and J usage is TRBJ2-1, with D unresolved. Trimming took off 3 bases at V and 8 bases at J, with 8 bases between the two ends. The CDR3 loop spans 12 amino acids. In germline, CDR1 is KGHSH, CDR2 LQKENI. The CDR3 protein is CASSPRLDEQFF. The DNA of the CDR3 is TGTGCCAGCTCACCCAGGTTAGATGAGCAGTTCTTC.

This clone occurred a few times. The chain couples TRBV5-1 to TRBJ1-2; D is perhaps TRBD1 (5 bases). This CDR3 contains 12 residues. Trimming cost V 0 bases and J 7 bases, with 7 bases left between them. Per the germline V gene, CDR1 is SGHRS and CDR2 is YFSETQ. CDR3 protein: CASSLDQGGYTF. CDR3 DNA sequence: TGCGCCAGCAGCTTGGACCAGGGTGGCTACACCTTC.

The chain carries TRBV11-2 and TRBJ2-7; D possibly corresponds to TRBD2 (6 bases). Germline V gene sequence: CDR1 SGHAT, CDR2 FQNNGV. The CDR3 is 15 residues long. Between the trimmed V and J ends, which lost 4 bases and 2 bases, there was a span of 15 bases. The CDR3 sequence is CASSSPWGEAYEQYF. CDR3 sequence (DNA): TGTGCCAGCAGCTCCCCATGGGGGGAAGCCTACGAGCAGTACTTC.

The rearrangement links TRBV7-9 to TRBJ2-3; tentatively, D is TRBD2 (6 bases). Trimming left V 1 base short and J 6 bases short, with 11 bases between. The CDR3 runs to 14 residues. From germline, CDR1 is SEHNR and CDR2 FQNEAQ (reference sequence). The CDR3 loop reads CASSLDPGRDTQYF. In DNA form, the CDR3 reads TGTGCCAGCAGCTTAGATCCGGGGAGGGATACGCAGTATTTT.

The J gene is TRBJ2-1, the V gene TRBV10-3; D is tentatively TRBD1 or TRBD2 (5 bases each). Trimming removed 4 bases at V and 9 bases at J, with 7 bases between. Germline CDR1 reads ENHRY; CDR2 reads SYGVKD. This CDR3 has 11 amino acids. The CDR3 coding sequence is TGTGCCATCAGTGTGGGGACTGAGCAGTTCTTC. Protein: CAISVGTEQFF.

The rearrangement uses TRBV9 and TRBJ2-3; 8 bases are shared with TRBD1. Germline V gene data show CDR1 as SGDLS and CDR2 as YYNGEE. The junction had 5 bases not matched to a gene; V was cut back by 3 bases and J by 2 bases. The CDR3 extends over 15 amino acids. CDR3 amino acids: CASSAWTGNTDTQYF. The CDR3 bases are TGTGCCAGCAGCGCTTGGACAGGGAACACAGATACGCAGTATTTT. Drawing the rest from reference TRBV9 and TRBJ2-3, the complete variable domain is DSGVTQTPKHLITATGQRVTLRCSPRSGDLSVYWYQQSLDQGLQFLIQYYNGEERAKGNILERFSAQQFPDLHSELNLSSLELGDSALYFCASSAWTGNTDTQYFGPGTRLTVL.

The rearrangement uses TRBV7-6 and TRBJ2-1; D is unclear. With 3 bases removed from V and 5 bases from J, the gap between germline ends came to 5 bases. Germline CDR1 and CDR2: SGHVS and FNYEAQ. This CDR3 contains 12 residues. The CDR3 DNA reads as TGTGCCAGCAGCTTCGCGGACAATGAGCAGTTCTTC. Amino acids: CASSFADNEQFF.

The CDR3 DNA follows: TGTGCCAGCTCACCGTCGATGTGGGAACTTAGGGCCAACGTCCTGACTTTC. It specifies CASSPSMWELRANVLTF. The V and J genes are TRBV18 and TRBJ2-6, with D hard to call. The V end lost 3 bases, the J end lost 5 bases, and 17 bases lay between the germline ends. Germline CDR1 and CDR2: KGHSH and LQKENI. The length of the CDR3 is 17 residues.

The CDR3 sequence: CASSLTASVHEQFF. The CDR3 bases are TGTGCCAGCAGCTTAACCGCCTCCGTCCATGAGCAGTTCTTC. The J gene is TRBJ2-1, the V gene TRBV7-6, with unresolved D. The germline V gene encodes CDR1 SGHVS and CDR2 FNYEAQ. The V gene lost 2 bases and the J gene lost 8 bases, with 13 bases spanning the gap. The CDR3 length is 14 residues.

V is TRBV5-4 and J is TRBJ2-1, with D unresolved. This CDR3 has 14 residues. The V and J ends lost 6 bases and 3 bases respectively, with 13 bases between them. Germline CDR1 SGHNT, CDR2 YYREEE (reference sequence). CDR3: CASKSRANYNEQFF. The CDR3 DNA follows: TGTGCCAGCAAAAGTAGGGCCAACTACAATGAGCAGTTCTTC.

The chain employs TRBV7-2 and TRBJ2-3; perhaps TRBD2 as D (5 bases). V shed 5 bases and J shed 0 bases, with 12 bases lying between them. Germline CDR1 is SGHTA and CDR2 is FQGNSA. The CDR3 loop spans 15 amino acids. CDR3 nucleotides: TGTGCCAGCAGCGAGGACTTACCTAGCACAGATACGCAGTATTTT. Protein: CASSEDLPSTDTQYF.